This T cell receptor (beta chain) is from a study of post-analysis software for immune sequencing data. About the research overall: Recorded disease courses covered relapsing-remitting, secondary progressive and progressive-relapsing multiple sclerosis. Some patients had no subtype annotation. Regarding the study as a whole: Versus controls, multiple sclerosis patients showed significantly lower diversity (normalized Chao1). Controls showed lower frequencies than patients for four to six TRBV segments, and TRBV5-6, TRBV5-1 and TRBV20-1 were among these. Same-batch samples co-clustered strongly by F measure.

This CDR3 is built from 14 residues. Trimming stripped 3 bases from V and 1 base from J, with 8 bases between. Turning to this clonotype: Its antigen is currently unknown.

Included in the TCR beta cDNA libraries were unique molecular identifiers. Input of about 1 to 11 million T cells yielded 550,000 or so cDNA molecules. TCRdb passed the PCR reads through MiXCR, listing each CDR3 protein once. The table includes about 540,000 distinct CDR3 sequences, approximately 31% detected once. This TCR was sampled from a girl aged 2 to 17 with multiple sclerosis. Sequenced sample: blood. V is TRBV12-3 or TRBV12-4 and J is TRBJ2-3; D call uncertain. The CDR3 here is CASSFDTRTDTQYF. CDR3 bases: TGTGCCAGCAGTTTTGACACACGCACAGATACGCAGTATTTT.